Here is one T cell receptor (beta chain) with its context. At least ten counts were recorded for this clonotype. What antigen it recognizes has not been identified. Per-base qualities were not stored, and no clone one base away is much larger. The sample originates from a study of T cells in Graves' hyperthyroidism and ophthalmopathy (dated by TCRdb to about 2019). Describing the broader study: Peripheral blood samples were taken at the time of initial diagnosis, prior to any treatment. Thyroid tissue and blood T-cell repertoires from several Graves' hyperthyroidism patients were also compared in the study. The 100 or so discovery patients were divided at random into training and test sets in a 7:3 ratio. Prospective prediction of ophthalmopathy was tested in an independent validation cohort of 18 to 20 hyperthyroidism patients and some 17 patients who later progressed to ophthalmopathy. Once sampling was done, hyperthyroidism patients were given methimazole at a starting dose of 30 mg daily, whereas ophthalmopathy patients were given high-dose intravenous methylprednisolone. TCR V-J signatures able to tell the groups apart were searched for in a discovery cohort of approximately 95 patients, of whom more than 40 had Graves' ophthalmopathy and about 55 had stable Graves' hyperthyroidism. According to the paper, TCR Vbeta CDR3 sequencing was carried out on roughly 130 peripheral blood samples, which came from 40 to 45 ophthalmopathy, around 74 hyperthyroidism and around 17 progressor patients.

TCR beta CDR3 regions were amplified from RNA transcripts. A first-round RT-PCR of the TCR CDR3 used the HTBI primer set with the Qiagen OneStep RT-PCR kit. The libraries were constructed in a second round of multiplex PCR and then size-selected and purified. Sequencing of the libraries was done on an Illumina HiSeq2000 using paired-end 100 bp reads. As for the original processing: SOAPnuke was used to process the raw data, with reads discarded if the reads contained adapters or uncalled bases, had a mean Phred below 15, or lacked an exact constant-primer or identifier match. High-quality paired reads were merged using COPE v1.2.5, and each unique nucleotide sequence was defined as a clonotype. MiTCR v1.1 was used to align clonotypes to the IMGT TRBV, TRBD and TRBJ reference segments. Analysis was restricted to V-J combinations with a frequency above 0.0001, which covered about 99% of repertoires. The TCS score was defined as the ratio of F50 (clonal expansion) to E x V (chaos), calculated using BLOSUM62-based TCRdist between CDR3 peptides within each V-J. Welch's t-statistics and random forest reduced fewer than 550 V-J features to 10 to 15, which were used in a naive Bayes classifier (R e1071). In TCRdb, the public reads were trimmed at Q25 with fastp and aligned with MiXCR, with productive beta chains retained. Rows merge per CDR3 protein into single entries with the most common DNA and genes. It is TCRdb's table, rather than the study itself, that gives the V and J calls and clone size. This sample is represented by under 350,000 distinct CDR3 sequences; around a sixth of them were singletons. Less than 65% of the sample is in the top ten clones.

The paper as a whole reports these results and caveats: A model built on a 13 V-J signature distinguished ophthalmopathy from stable hyperthyroidism, reaching 85% to 90% sensitivity and 81.08% specificity in cross-validation and 80%/75% in testing. Sample size was not statistically predetermined, and blinding of investigators to group allocation was not performed. During validation, the model predicted progression to ophthalmopathy a median of approximately six months ahead of onset, with more than 55% sensitivity and around 72% specificity. Most expanded thyroid clonotypes (frequency above 0.001) were also detected in blood, a finding suggesting that blood repertoires may reflect thyroid immune responses.

A patient counted as having stable Graves' hyperthyroidism if no progression to ophthalmopathy occurred over 18 months of follow-up. The hyperthyroidism patients were between 18 and 65 years old and newly diagnosed, with a disease duration of less than 2 months. The study excluded patients with uncontrolled infections, other autoimmune diseases, pregnancy or lactation. Diagnoses relied on clinical symptoms, serum thyroxine and TRAb, thyroid ultrasound and orbital computed tomography. Ficoll-Paque density gradient centrifugation was used to isolate PBMCs from 8.5 to 10 ml of fresh peripheral blood. Total RNA was extracted using Trizol reagent, and RNA quality was assessed on an Agilent 2100 Bioanalyzer. The receptor comes from a woman aged 45-65 years with Graves' hyperthyroidism. Sequencing input: blood.

The CDR3 sequence is CASSSISGGADTQYF. The bases read TGTGCCAGCAGCTCGATTTCAGGGGGCGCAGATACGCAGTATTTT. Recombination joined TRBV7-9 with TRBJ2-3, with 8 bases matching TRBD1. Including cysteine and phenylalanine, the CDR3 has 15 amino acids. Just CDR3 DNA is preserved here, 45 bases in frame from base 1. At the junction V is shortened by 4 bases and J by 4 bases; bases outside the gene matches: 7. The germline V gene (reference sequence) gives CDR1 as SEHNR and CDR2 as FQNEAQ.